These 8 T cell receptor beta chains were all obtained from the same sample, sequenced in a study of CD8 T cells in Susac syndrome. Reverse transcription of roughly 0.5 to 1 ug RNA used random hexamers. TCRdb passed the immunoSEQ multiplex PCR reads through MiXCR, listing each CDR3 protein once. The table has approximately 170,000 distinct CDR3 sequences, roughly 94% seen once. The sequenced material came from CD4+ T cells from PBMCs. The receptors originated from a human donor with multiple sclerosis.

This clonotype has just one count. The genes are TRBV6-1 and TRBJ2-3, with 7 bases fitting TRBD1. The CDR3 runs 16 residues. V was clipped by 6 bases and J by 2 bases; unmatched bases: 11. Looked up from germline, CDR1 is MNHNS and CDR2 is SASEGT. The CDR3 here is CASRVHGTVPTDTQYF. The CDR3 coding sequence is TGTGCCAGCAGGGTCCATGGGACAGTCCCCACAGATACGCAGTATTTT.

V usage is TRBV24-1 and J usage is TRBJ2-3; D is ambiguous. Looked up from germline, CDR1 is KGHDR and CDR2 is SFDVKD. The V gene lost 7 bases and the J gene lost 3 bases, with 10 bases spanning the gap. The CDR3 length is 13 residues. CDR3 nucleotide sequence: TGTGCCACCAGGGACGACCAGACAGATACGCAGTATTTT. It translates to CATRDDQTDTQYF.

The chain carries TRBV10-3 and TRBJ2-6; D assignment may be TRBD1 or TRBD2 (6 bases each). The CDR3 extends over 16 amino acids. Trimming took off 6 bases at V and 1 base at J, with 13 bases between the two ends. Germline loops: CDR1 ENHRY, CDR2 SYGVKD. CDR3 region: CAIRRQAGSGANVLTF. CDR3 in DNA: TGTGCCATCAGGAGACAGGCGGGGTCTGGGGCCAACGTCCTGACTTTC.

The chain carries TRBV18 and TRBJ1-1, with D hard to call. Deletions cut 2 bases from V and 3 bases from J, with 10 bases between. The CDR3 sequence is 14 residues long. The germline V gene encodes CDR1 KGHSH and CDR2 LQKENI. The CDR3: CASSPNSLDTEAFF. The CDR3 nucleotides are TGTGCCAGCTCACCAAACAGCTTGGACACTGAAGCTTTCTTT.

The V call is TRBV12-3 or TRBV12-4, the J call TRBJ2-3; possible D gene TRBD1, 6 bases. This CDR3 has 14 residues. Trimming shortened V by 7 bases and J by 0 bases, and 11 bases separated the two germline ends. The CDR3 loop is CASIRTESTDTQYF. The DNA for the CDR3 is TGTGCCAGCATCCGGACAGAGAGCACAGATACGCAGTATTTT.

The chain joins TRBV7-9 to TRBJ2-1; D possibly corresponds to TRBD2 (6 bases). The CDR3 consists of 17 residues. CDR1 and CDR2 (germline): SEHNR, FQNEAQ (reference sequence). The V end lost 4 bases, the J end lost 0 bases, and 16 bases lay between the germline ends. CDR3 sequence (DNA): TGTGCCAGCAGCTCGGGGACTTTTGGAGCCTCCTACAATGAGCAGTTCTTC. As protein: CASSSGTFGASYNEQFF.

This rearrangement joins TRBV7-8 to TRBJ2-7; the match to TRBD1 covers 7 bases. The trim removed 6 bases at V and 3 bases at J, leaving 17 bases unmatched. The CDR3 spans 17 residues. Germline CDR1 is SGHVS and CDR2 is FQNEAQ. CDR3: CASSPRPRQGNLYEQYF. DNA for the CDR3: TGTGCCAGCAGTCCCCGGCCTAGACAGGGTAATCTCTACGAGCAGTACTTC.

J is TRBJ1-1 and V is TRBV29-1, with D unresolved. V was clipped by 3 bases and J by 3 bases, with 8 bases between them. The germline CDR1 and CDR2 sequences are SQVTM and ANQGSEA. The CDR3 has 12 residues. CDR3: CSVDGADTEAFF. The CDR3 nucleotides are TGCAGCGTTGATGGAGCCGACACTGAAGCTTTCTTT.